One and the same sample provided the 3 T cell receptor beta chains below, sequenced in a study of vaccination and CD4 T cells after COVID-19. Cultured CD4+ T cell DNA underwent sequencing with the Oncomine TCR Beta short-read assay. TCRdb fed the PCR reads into MiXCR, producing one record per CDR3 protein. Here the sample spans roughly 12,000 distinct CDR3 sequences, 35% to 55% being singletons. These receptors have no identified antigens. Treatment noted: roughly ten-day PBMC culture with coronavirus spike peptide pools or control peptides (ViraFEST assay). The specimen was cultured CD4+ T cells from blood. The receptors shown here come from a human donor with COVID-19.

The chain couples TRBV28 to TRBJ2-7; a possible D gene is TRBD2 (5 bases). This CDR3 comprises 18 residues. Germline V gene lookup returns CDR1 MDHEN and CDR2 SYDVKM. Trimming cost V 5 bases and J 3 bases, with 26 bases left between them. Here the CDR3 DNA reads TGTGCCAGCAGTCCCCAGCCCCTCCCGAAACTAGTTTTCTACGAGCAGTACTTC. Encoded protein: CASSPQPLPKLVFYEQYF.

The rearrangement uses TRBV27 and TRBJ2-2; 7 positions agree with TRBD1. Unmatched junction bases numbered 7, after V lost 5 bases and J lost 1 base. CDR3 length: 16 amino acids. Germline V gene lookup returns CDR1 MNHEY and CDR2 SMNVEV (reference sequence). The CDR3 region is CASSPLDRRNTGELFF. CDR3 bases: TGTGCCAGCAGTCCCTTGGACAGGCGGAACACCGGGGAGCTGTTTTTT.

This clonotype turned up a few times. This sequence joins TRBV20-1 and TRBJ2-3; no clear D. Germline V gene lookup returns CDR1 DFQATT and CDR2 SNEGSKA (reference sequence). The CDR3 has 14 residues. Between the trimmed V and J ends, which lost 5 bases and 6 bases, there was a span of 18 bases. The CDR3 region is CSAPIEAAFDTQYF. As DNA, the CDR3 is TGCAGTGCTCCTATAGAAGCCGCGTTTGATACGCAGTATTTT.